Below, 17 T cell receptor beta chains from the same sample are listed, as sequenced in a study of blood T cell repertoires in COVID-19. This table comes from immunoSEQ multiplex PCR, and its TCRdb copy is limited to in-frame clones, with some not included. Seen here are approximately 100,000 clones, 89% observed once, and the top ten hold around 3.8%. The sample comprised peripheral blood. These receptors originate from a woman aged 55-70 years with acute or convalescent COVID-19.

This clone was observed a single time. The chain recombines TRBV28 with TRBJ1-2; a possible D gene is TRBD1 (5 bases). Trimming cost V 6 bases and J 4 bases, with 21 bases left between them. Per germline, CDR1 MDHEN and CDR2 SYDVKM. The CDR3 runs 16 residues. The CDR3 DNA reads as TGTGCCAGCAGCCTTGGGGGGGTCAGGGCACTCTATGGCTACACCTTC. Its protein is CASSLGGVRALYGYTF.

On this clone itself: Other DNA sequences in the same sample also yield this CDR3. The V gene is TRBV28, the J gene TRBJ2-5; a possible D gene is TRBD1 (5 bases). This CDR3 region has 13 residues. The V end was cut by 3 bases, the J end by 5 bases, with 10 bases between. CDR1 and CDR2 from the germline V gene are MDHEN and SYDVKM. The CDR3 nucleotides are TGTGCCAGCAGTTTGGGCAGGGTCGAGACCCAGTACTTC. This translates into CASSLGRVETQYF.

The DNA of the CDR3 is TGCGCCAGCAGTAAGGACAGGGCCTACGAGCAGTACGTC. It specifies CASSKDRAYEQYV. The chain joins TRBV10-2 to TRBJ2-7; 8 bases agree with TRBD1. The CDR3 has 13 residues. J was trimmed by 2 bases and V by 5 bases; bases with no gene match: 2. Germline assignment: CDR1 WSHSY and CDR2 SAAADI.

This clone has just a few counts. V gene TRBV9 combines with J gene TRBJ1-3, with a tentative D call TRBD1 (5 bases). The CDR3 is 15 amino acids. With 3 bases removed from V and 4 bases from J, the gap between germline ends came to 14 bases. The germline CDR1 and CDR2 sequences are SGDLS and YYNGEE. DNA of the CDR3: TGTGCCAGCAGCGCCCCCGACAGACCGGGAAACACCATATATTTT. Its protein is CASSAPDRPGNTIYF.

The chain joins TRBV5-1 to TRBJ2-1, with TRBD1 matching over 7 bases. The CDR3 loop spans 14 amino acids. The V segment lost 1 base and the J segment 4 bases; nucleotides outside the gene matches: 2. Germline V lookup: CDR1 SGHRS, CDR2 YFSETQ. CDR3 in amino acids: CASSLMGQYNEQFF. Here the CDR3 DNA reads TGCGCCAGCAGCTTGATGGGACAGTACAATGAGCAGTTCTTC.

The chain recombines TRBV3-1 (or the pseudogene TRBV3-2) with TRBJ1-6; D remains unclear. CDR3 length: 14 amino acids. The germline gives CDR1 LGHDT, CDR2 YNNKEL (reference sequence). Between the trimmed V and J ends, which lost 1 base and 8 bases, there was a span of 9 bases. The CDR3 reads CASSQAGIHSPLHF. For the CDR3, the DNA is TGTGCCAGCAGCCAAGCGGGAATCCATTCACCCCTCCACTTT.

The J gene is TRBJ2-4, the V gene TRBV30, with no clear D. Trimming removed 2 bases at V and 8 bases at J, with 7 bases between. The CDR3 has 11 amino acids. Germline values: CDR1 GTSNPN, CDR2 SVGIG (reference sequence). In DNA, the CDR3 is TGTGCCTGGAGTCCCCGGGACATTCAGTACTTC. It translates to CAWSPRDIQYF.

This chain connects TRBV3-1 (or the pseudogene TRBV3-2) to TRBJ1-1; no definite D call. Trimming removed 0 bases from V and 11 bases from J, with 16 bases in between. This CDR3 region has 14 residues. Germline CDR1 and CDR2: LGHDT and YNNKEL (reference sequence). For the CDR3, the DNA is TGTGCCAGCAGCCAAGATGGTTCCCGACCGGAGGCTTTCTTT. It encodes CASSQDGSRPEAFF.

The chain employs TRBV7-3 and TRBJ2-2; a weak D match, TRBD1 (5 bases). The V and J ends lost 0 bases and 3 bases respectively, with 8 bases between them. Germline CDR1 is SGHTA and CDR2 is FQGTGA. This CDR3 is 15 amino acids long. The chain's CDR3 is CASSLTAGYTGELFF. DNA of the CDR3: TGTGCCAGCAGCTTAACAGCAGGGTACACCGGGGAGCTGTTTTTT.

This clone appeared a single time. The CDR3 DNA reads as TGTGCCAGTAGTAGTTACAGGGGAAGGACGGACACTGAAGCTTTCTTT. Protein: CASSSYRGRTDTEAFF. The chain combines TRBV19 with TRBJ1-1, with 7 bases that match TRBD1. The V gene's germline CDR1 is LNHDA and CDR2 SQIVND (reference sequence). This CDR3 comprises 16 residues. V was pared by 4 bases and J by 3 bases, with 11 bases of the junction left unmatched.

Only one count was recorded for this clone. The rearrangement links TRBV13 to TRBJ1-3; 8 nucleotides match TRBD1. The CDR3 extends over 14 amino acids. Germline V gene sequence: CDR1 PRHDT, CDR2 FYEKMQ (reference sequence). The J segment lost 4 bases and the V segment lost 5 bases, leaving 4 bases of the junction unmatched. The CDR3 nucleotides are TGTGCCAGCAGCCAGGACAGGGTCGGAAACACCATATATTTT. It encodes CASSQDRVGNTIYF.

The chain couples TRBV6-6 to TRBJ2-3; D is possibly TRBD2 (6 bases). Between the trimmed V and J ends, which lost 5 bases and 11 bases, there was a span of 14 bases. Germline V lookup: CDR1 MNHNY, CDR2 SVGAGI (reference sequence). There are 12 residues in the CDR3. The CDR3 region is CASSARLGVQYF. CDR3 sequence (DNA): TGTGCCAGCAGTGCCCGACTAGGCGTGCAGTATTTT.

V gene TRBV29-1 combines with J gene TRBJ1-4; D unresolved. Trimming stripped 4 bases from V and 3 bases from J, with 9 bases between. Germline CDR1 SQVTM, CDR2 ANQGSEA. CDR3 length: 13 residues. The CDR3 region has the DNA TGCAGCGTTGCGGGTGTCGCTAATGAAAAACTGTTTTTT. It translates to CSVAGVANEKLFF. Full variable domain (missing parts from reference TRBV29-1 and TRBJ1-4): SAVISQKPSRDICQRGTSLTIQCQVDSQVTMMFWYRQQPGQSLTLIATANQGSEATYESGFVIDKFPISRPNLTFSTLTVSNMSPEDSSIYLCSVAGVANEKLFFGSGTQLSVL.

The chain employs TRBV7-6 and TRBJ2-1; 9 bases are shared with TRBD1. The CDR3 totals 15 residues. Germline V lookup: CDR1 SGHVS, CDR2 FNYEAQ. V was pared by 5 bases and J by 7 bases, with 9 bases of the junction left unmatched. In nucleotides, the CDR3 is TGTGCCAGCAGCAGAACAGGGGGCATCTCAAATGAGCAGTTCTTC. As protein: CASSRTGGISNEQFF. Drawing the rest from reference TRBV7-6 and TRBJ2-1, the complete variable domain is GAGVSQSPRYKVTKRGQDVALRCDPISGHVSLYWYRQALGQGPEFLTYFNYEAQQDKSGLPNDRFSAERPEGSISTLTIQRTEQRDSAMYRCASSRTGGISNEQFFGPGTRLTVL.

V and J are TRBV5-4 and TRBJ2-3, with TRBD1 identical over 8 bases. Germline V gene sequence: CDR1 SGHNT, CDR2 YYREEE (reference sequence). The junction had 4 bases not matched to a gene; V was cut back by 7 bases and J by 6 bases. The CDR3 is 12 residues long. In DNA form, the CDR3 reads TGTGCCAGCGGGACAGGCGAGGATACGCAGTATTTT. Translating it yields CASGTGEDTQYF.

The count of this clone is one. One junction end disagrees with the germline gene, perhaps due to a read error. Distinct nucleotide sequences in the sample also encode this CDR3. The J gene is TRBJ1-1, the V gene TRBV28; D call uncertain. This CDR3 has 12 residues. From germline, CDR1 is MDHEN and CDR2 SYDVKM. CDR3 sequence reads: CASSLRGTEAFF. The CDR3 DNA reads TGCGCCAGCAGTTTACGGGGCACTGAAGCTTTCTTT.

V gene TRBV12-3 or TRBV12-4 combines with J gene TRBJ1-1; the D is unclear. CDR3 length: 13 amino acids. The V end lost 3 bases, the J end lost 4 bases, and 9 bases lay between the germline ends. The CDR3 here is CASSFAGPTEAFF. Here the CDR3 DNA reads TGTGCCAGCAGTTTCGCAGGCCCCACTGAAGCTTTCTTT.